A single T cell receptor beta chain is shown here with its context. The antigen is not known. The data originate from a study of cytomegalovirus exposure and HLA in healthy donors. The PCR ran on 60 Vbeta and 13 Jbeta primers. The protocol was immunoSEQ multiplex PCR, while the TCRdb copy is restricted to in-frame clones and leaves out a portion. This sample contains 70,000 or so clones. Overall study findings and caveats: Owing to their indistinguishability, certain V segments, notably TRBV6-2 and TRBV6-3, were excluded.

CDR1 is SGHDN, CDR2 FVKESK, per germline. Trimming removed 4 bases at V and 10 bases at J, with 23 bases between. The CDR3 runs to 16 residues. J is TRBJ2-1 and V is TRBV14; weak D call: TRBD1 (6 bases). Sample: PBMCs. The TCR originated in a man in his forties in good health and CMV-seronegative. CDR3 in amino acids: CASSPYSWTDTGEQFF. The CDR3 region has the DNA TGTGCCAGCAGCCCATACTCTTGGACAGATACAGGAGAGCAGTTCTTC. Full variable domain (rest looked up from reference TRBV14 and TRBJ2-1): EAGVTQFPSHSVIEKGQTVTLRCDPISGHDNLYWYRRVMGKEIKFLLHFVKESKQDESGMPNNRFLAERTGGTYSTLKVQPAELEDSGVYFCASSPYSWTDTGEQFFGPGTRLTVL.